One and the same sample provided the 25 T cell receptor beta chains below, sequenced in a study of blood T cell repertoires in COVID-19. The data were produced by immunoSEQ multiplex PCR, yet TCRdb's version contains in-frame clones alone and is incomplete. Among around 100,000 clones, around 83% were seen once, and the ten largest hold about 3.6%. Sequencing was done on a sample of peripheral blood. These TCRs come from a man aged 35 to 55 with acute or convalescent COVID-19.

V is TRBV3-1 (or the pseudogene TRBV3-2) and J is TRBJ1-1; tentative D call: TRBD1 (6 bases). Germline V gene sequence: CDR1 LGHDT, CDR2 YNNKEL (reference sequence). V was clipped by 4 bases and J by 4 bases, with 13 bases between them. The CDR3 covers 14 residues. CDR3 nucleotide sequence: TGTGCCAGCAGCCTGACAGGAGTCGTCACTGAAGCTTTCTTT. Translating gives CASSLTGVVTEAFF.

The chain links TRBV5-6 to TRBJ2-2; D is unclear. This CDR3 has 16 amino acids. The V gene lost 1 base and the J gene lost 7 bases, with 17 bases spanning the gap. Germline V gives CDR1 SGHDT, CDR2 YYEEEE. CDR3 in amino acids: CASSLYSTILGGELFF. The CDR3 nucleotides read TGTGCCAGCAGCTTGTATAGCACCATCCTCGGCGGGGAGCTGTTTTTT.

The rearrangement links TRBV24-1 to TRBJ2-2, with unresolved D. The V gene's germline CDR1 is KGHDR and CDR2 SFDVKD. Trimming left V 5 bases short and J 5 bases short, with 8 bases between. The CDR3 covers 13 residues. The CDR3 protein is CATSGQITGELFF. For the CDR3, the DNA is TGTGCCACCAGTGGGCAGATTACCGGGGAGCTGTTTTTT.

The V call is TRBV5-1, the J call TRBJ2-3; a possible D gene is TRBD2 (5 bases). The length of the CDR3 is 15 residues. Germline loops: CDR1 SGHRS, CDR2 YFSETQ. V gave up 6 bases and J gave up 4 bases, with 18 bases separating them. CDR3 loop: CASNDGSVVADTQYF. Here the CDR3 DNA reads TGCGCCAGCAACGACGGTAGCGTGGTGGCAGATACGCAGTATTTT.

For the CDR3, the DNA is TGTGCCAGTAGTATGACGGGGGTTCTGGGGCCCCAGCATTTT. Amino acids: CASSMTGVLGPQHF. The V call is TRBV19, the J call TRBJ1-5, with a possible D match to TRBD1 (5 bases). Germline CDR1 is LNHDA and CDR2 is SQIVND (reference sequence). This CDR3 is 14 amino acids long. V gave up 3 bases and J gave up 9 bases, with 15 bases separating them.

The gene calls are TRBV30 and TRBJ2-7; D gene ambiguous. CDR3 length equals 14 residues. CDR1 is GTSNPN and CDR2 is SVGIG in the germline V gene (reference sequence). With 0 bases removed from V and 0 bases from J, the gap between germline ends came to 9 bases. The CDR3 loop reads CAWSVGGISYEQYF. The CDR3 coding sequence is TGTGCCTGGAGTGTTGGCGGAATCTCCTACGAGCAGTACTTC.

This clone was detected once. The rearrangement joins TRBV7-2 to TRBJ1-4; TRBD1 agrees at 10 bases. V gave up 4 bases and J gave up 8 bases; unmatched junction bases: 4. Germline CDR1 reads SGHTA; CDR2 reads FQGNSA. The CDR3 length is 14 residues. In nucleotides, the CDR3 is TGTGCCAGCAGCTCTCCGGGACAGGGGGAAAAACTGTTTTTT. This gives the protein CASSSPGQGEKLFF.

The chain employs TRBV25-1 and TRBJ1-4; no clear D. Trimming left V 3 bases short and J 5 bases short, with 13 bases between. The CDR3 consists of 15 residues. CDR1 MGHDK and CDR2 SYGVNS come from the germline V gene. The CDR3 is CASSDTQAPNEKLFF. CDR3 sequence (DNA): TGTGCCAGCAGTGATACCCAGGCCCCCAATGAAAAACTGTTTTTT.

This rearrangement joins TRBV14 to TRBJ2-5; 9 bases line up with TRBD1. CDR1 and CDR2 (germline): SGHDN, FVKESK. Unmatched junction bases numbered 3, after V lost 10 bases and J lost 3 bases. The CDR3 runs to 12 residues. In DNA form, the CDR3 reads TGTGCCACCCGGACAGGGGAAGAGACCCAGTACTTC. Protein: CATRTGEETQYF.

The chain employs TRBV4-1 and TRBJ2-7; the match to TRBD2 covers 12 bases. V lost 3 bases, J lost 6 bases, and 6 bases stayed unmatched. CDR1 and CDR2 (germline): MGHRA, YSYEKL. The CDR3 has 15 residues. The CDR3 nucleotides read TGCGCCAGCAGCCACCTAGCGGGGGGGCCGGGCGAGCAGTACTTC. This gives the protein CASSHLAGGPGEQYF.

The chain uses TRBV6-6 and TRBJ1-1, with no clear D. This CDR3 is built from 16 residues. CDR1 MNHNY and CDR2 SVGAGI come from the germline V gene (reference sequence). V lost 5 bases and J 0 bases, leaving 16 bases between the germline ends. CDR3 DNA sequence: TGTGCCAGCAGTCGACTCGAGGCGACGATGAACACTGAAGCTTTCTTT. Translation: CASSRLEATMNTEAFF.

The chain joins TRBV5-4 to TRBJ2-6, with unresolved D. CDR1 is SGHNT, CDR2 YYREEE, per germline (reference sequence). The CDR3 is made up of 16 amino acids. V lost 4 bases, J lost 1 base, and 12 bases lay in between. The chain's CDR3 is CASSVFSPSGANVLTF. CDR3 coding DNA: TGTGCCAGCAGCGTCTTCAGTCCTTCTGGGGCCAACGTCCTGACTTTC.

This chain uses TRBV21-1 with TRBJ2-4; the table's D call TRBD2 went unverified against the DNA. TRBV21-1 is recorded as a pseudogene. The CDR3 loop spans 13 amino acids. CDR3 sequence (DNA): TGTGCCAGCAGCAATGTAAACAAAAACATTCAGTACTTC. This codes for CASSNVNKNIQYF.

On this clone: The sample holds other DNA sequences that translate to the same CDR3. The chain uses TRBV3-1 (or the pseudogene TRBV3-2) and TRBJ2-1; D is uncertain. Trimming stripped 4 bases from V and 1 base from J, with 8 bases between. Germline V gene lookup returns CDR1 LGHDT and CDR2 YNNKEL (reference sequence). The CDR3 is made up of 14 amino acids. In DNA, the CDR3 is TGTGCCAGCAGCCCGACATCGTCCTACAATGAGCAGTTCTTC. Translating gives CASSPTSSYNEQFF.

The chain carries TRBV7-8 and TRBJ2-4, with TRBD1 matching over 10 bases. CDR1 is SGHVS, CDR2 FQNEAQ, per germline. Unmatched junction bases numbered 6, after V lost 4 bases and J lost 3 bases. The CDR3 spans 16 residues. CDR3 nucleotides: TGTGCCAGCAGCTCCGGACAGGGGGACGGCAAAAACATTCAGTACTTC. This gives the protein CASSSGQGDGKNIQYF.

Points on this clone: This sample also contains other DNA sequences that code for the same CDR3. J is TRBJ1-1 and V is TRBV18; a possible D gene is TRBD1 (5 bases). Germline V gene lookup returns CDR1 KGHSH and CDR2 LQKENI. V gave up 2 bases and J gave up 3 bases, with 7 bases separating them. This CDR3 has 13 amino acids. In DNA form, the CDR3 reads TGTGCCAGCTCACCATCCAGGGACACTGAAGCTTTCTTT. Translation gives CASSPSRDTEAFF.

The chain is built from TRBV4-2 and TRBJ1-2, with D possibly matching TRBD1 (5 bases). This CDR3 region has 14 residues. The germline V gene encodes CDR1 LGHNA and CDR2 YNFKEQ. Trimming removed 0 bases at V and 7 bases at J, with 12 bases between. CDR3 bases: TGTGCCAGCAGCCAAGAGAGCAGGGCGGCTGGCTACACCTTC. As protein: CASSQESRAAGYTF.

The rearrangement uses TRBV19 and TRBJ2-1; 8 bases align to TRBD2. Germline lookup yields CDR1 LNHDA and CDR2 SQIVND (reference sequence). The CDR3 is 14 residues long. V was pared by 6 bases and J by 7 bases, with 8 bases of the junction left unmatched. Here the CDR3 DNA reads TGTGCCAGTAGCGACGGGAGGGGCGGGAATGAGCAGTTCTTC. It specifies CASSDGRGGNEQFF.

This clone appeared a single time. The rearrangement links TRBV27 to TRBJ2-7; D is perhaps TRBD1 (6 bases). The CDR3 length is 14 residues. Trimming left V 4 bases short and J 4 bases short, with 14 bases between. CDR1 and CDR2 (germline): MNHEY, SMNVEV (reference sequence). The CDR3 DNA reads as TGTGCCAGCAGTTACCGGGCAGGGGAGTACGAGCAGTACTTC. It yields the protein CASSYRAGEYEQYF.

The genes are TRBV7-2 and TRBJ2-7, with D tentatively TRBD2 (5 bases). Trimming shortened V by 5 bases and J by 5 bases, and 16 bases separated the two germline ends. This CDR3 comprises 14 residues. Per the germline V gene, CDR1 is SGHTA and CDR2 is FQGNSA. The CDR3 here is CASSVGVGVDEQYF. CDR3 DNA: TGTGCCAGCAGCGTCGGGGTGGGAGTCGACGAGCAGTACTTC.

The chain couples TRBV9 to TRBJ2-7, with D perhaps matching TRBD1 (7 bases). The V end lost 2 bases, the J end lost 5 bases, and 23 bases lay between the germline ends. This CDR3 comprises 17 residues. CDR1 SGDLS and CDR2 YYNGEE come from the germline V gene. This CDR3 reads CASSVGPAGTQGDEQYF. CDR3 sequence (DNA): TGTGCCAGCAGCGTGGGGCCCGCCGGGACTCAGGGGGACGAGCAGTACTTC.

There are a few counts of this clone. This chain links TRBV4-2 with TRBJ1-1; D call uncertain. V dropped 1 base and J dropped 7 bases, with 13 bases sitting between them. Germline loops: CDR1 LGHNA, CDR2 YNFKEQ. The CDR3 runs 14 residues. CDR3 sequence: CASSQVEGTSEAFF. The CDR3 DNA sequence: TGTGCCAGCAGCCAAGTTGAGGGTACCAGTGAAGCTTTCTTT.

CDR3 in amino acids: CASSPGGGSYEQYF. The CDR3 region has the DNA TGTGCCAGCAGCCCCGGGGGGGGCTCCTACGAGCAGTACTTC. This chain joins TRBV7-3 and TRBJ2-7; 8 nucleotides align to TRBD2. CDR1 and CDR2 from the germline V gene are SGHTA and FQGTGA. This CDR3 has 14 amino acids. The junction had 3 bases not matched to a gene; V was cut back by 5 bases and J by 0 bases.

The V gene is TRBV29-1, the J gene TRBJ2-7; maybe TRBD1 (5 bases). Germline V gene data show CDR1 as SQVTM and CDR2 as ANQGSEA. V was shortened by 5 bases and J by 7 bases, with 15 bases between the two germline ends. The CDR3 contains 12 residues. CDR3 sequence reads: CSVSGRVVEQYF. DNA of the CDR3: TGCAGCGTTTCAGGCAGGGTAGTTGAGCAGTACTTC.

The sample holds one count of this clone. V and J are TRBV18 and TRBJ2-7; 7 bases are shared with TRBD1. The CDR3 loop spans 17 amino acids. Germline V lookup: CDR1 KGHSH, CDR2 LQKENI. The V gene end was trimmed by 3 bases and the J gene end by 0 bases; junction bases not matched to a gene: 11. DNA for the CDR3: TGTGCCAGCTCACCCGGAAATGGACAGGTCCGCTCCTACGAGCAGTACTTC. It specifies CASSPGNGQVRSYEQYF.